Below, 32 T cell receptor beta chains from the same sample are listed, as sequenced in a study of T cell repertoires in cytomegalovirus infection. TCRdb recomputed calls from the reads with MiXCR, one row per CDR3 protein. The sample has approximately 110,000 distinct CDR3 sequences; around 9.1% are singletons. These TCRs are of unknown antigen specificity. Sequencing was carried out using PBMCs, sequenced either directly or after in vitro stimulation (not recorded which). These receptors were taken from a human donor in good health (CMV status not recorded). Some clones in this sample may be carry-over from other donors' samples.

This clonotype came up many times. This sequence joins TRBV6-1 and TRBJ1-3, with 9 bases lining up with TRBD1. This CDR3 comprises 16 residues. CDR1 and CDR2 from the germline V gene are MNHNS and SASEGT. The trim removed 6 bases at V and 2 bases at J, leaving 8 bases unmatched. CDR3 amino acids: CASRPTGGVPGNTIYF. The CDR3 DNA reads as TGTGCCAGCAGACCCACAGGGGGCGTTCCTGGAAACACCATATATTTT.

This clonotype was counted at least ten times. This chain uses TRBV7-2 with TRBJ1-1; a possible D gene is TRBD1 (5 bases). This CDR3 has 14 residues. V was cut by 2 bases and J by 4 bases, with 11 bases left in between. Germline loops: CDR1 SGHTA, CDR2 FQGNSA. CDR3 nucleotide sequence: TGTGCCAGCAGCTTAACTCAGGGAAGCACTGAAGCTTTCTTT. Translated, it gives CASSLTQGSTEAFF.

This clonotype was recorded many times. The chain couples TRBV7-2 to TRBJ2-5, with D tentatively TRBD2 (6 bases). The germline V gene has CDR1 SGHTA and CDR2 FQGNSA. The CDR3 extends over 14 amino acids. Trimming removed 6 bases from V and 4 bases from J, with 15 bases in between. This CDR3 is CASRLDYNSETQYF. The CDR3 nucleotides are TGTGCCAGCAGGTTGGACTACAACTCAGAGACCCAGTACTTC.

In this sample, this clonotype turned up a few times. This sequence joins TRBV20-1 and TRBJ2-5, with 10 bases that match TRBD2. Germline CDR1 reads DFQATT; CDR2 reads SNEGSKA (reference sequence). This CDR3 has 14 amino acids. V was pared by 2 bases and J by 3 bases, with 3 bases of the junction left unmatched. Here the CDR3 reads CSARSLAGEETQYF. CDR3 coding DNA: TGCAGTGCTAGATCCCTAGCGGGAGAAGAGACCCAGTACTTC.

A few counts support this clonotype. The V gene is TRBV6-6, the J gene TRBJ1-5; D is perhaps TRBD1 (6 bases). The CDR3 covers 16 residues. Germline V CDR1 and CDR2: MNHNY, SVGAGI (reference sequence). The V end lost 6 bases, the J end lost 5 bases, and 20 bases lay between the germline ends. The CDR3 protein is CASRKDPGVGDQPQHF. CDR3 DNA: TGTGCCAGCAGAAAAGACCCAGGGGTTGGGGATCAGCCCCAGCATTTT.

This clonotype came up many times. The CDR3 DNA follows: TGCGCCAGCAGCTTGGTACTAGCGGGAGGGAGTAGCGATGAGCAGTTCTTC. Amino acid sequence: CASSLVLAGGSSDEQFF. This chain connects TRBV5-1 to TRBJ2-1; 13 positions agree with TRBD2. Germline CDR1 and CDR2: SGHRS and YFSETQ. Unmatched junction bases numbered 8, after V lost 0 bases and J lost 8 bases. The length of the CDR3 is 17 residues.

Only a few counts were recorded for this clonotype. The rearrangement links TRBV27 to TRBJ2-1; D is undetermined. Germline CDR1 reads MNHEY; CDR2 reads SMNVEV (reference sequence). Trimming took 1 base from V and 3 from J, leaving 7 bases between them. The CDR3 is made up of 14 amino acids. The DNA for the CDR3 is TGTGCCAGCAGTTTATTCGTCGACTACAATGAGCAGTTCTTC. As protein: CASSLFVDYNEQFF.

This clonotype was counted at least ten times. The genes are TRBV7-2 and TRBJ1-6; possibly TRBD1 for D (6 bases). V shed 6 bases and J shed 10 bases, with 22 bases lying between them. The CDR3 extends over 16 amino acids. Germline values: CDR1 SGHTA, CDR2 FQGNSA. CDR3 bases: TGTGCCAGCAGGCCTGAAACAGGGCGGCTACGATCACCCCTCCACTTT. Protein product: CASRPETGRLRSPLHF.

This clonotype appeared many times. V usage is TRBV20-1 and J usage is TRBJ1-4; tentative D call: TRBD1 (5 bases). Germline V gene lookup returns CDR1 DFQATT and CDR2 SNEGSKA (reference sequence). V lost 0 bases to trimming and J lost 7 bases, with 12 bases between them. The CDR3 has 14 amino acids. The DNA of the CDR3 is TGCAGTGCTAGAGATCTGGTGGGGGTTGAAAAACTGTTTTTT. Its protein product is CSARDLVGVEKLFF.

This clonotype has just a few counts. The chain uses TRBV20-1 and TRBJ2-1; 9 bases agree with TRBD2. CDR1 and CDR2 (germline): DFQATT, SNEGSKA (reference sequence). Trimming removed 5 bases from V and 2 bases from J; junction bases left unmatched: 7. The CDR3 has 15 residues. For the CDR3, the DNA is TGCAGTGCTCCCCGCCGCGGGAGGGCCTACAATGAGCAGTTCTTC. Translated, it gives CSAPRRGRAYNEQFF.

The rearrangement links TRBV20-1 to TRBJ2-5; 7 positions agree with TRBD1. V was clipped by 3 bases and J by 5 bases; unmatched bases: 9. The CDR3 totals 14 residues. Germline values: CDR1 DFQATT, CDR2 SNEGSKA (reference sequence). Written as DNA, the CDR3 is TGCAGTGCTAGGGCAGACAGGGTGCGGGAGACCCAGTACTTC. Translating gives CSARADRVRETQYF.

This clonotype has a handful of counts. The rearrangement uses TRBV11-2 and TRBJ1-1, with a weak D call TRBD1 (5 bases). CDR1 and CDR2 (germline): SGHAT, FQNNGV. The germline V and J ends were trimmed by 0 bases and 2 bases, with 13 bases remaining between them. CDR3 length: 16 amino acids. This CDR3 reads CASSLEGVSGNTEAFF. The CDR3 DNA reads as TGTGCCAGCAGCTTAGAAGGGGTTAGTGGAAACACTGAAGCTTTCTTT. The full variable domain, completed using reference TRBV11-2 and TRBJ1-1, is EAGVAQSPRYKIIEKRQSVAFWCNPISGHATLYWYQQILGQGPKLLIQFQNNGVVDDSQLPKDRFSAERLKGVDSTLKIQPAKLEDSAVYLCASSLEGVSGNTEAFFGQGTRLTVV.

The chain recombines TRBV5-8 with TRBJ2-1, with 10 bases matching TRBD2. This CDR3 has 15 residues. Germline CDR1 reads SGHTS; CDR2 reads YDEGEE. V dropped 4 bases and J dropped 8; count of bases not matched to a gene: 9. The CDR3 loop is CASSPRASGSYEQFF. The CDR3 coding sequence is TGTGCCAGCAGCCCTCGAGCTAGCGGGAGCTATGAGCAGTTCTTC.

This clonotype was observed many times. V usage is TRBV7-6 and J usage is TRBJ1-2; 9 nucleotides align to TRBD1. The CDR3 is 15 residues long. Germline CDR1 is SGHVS and CDR2 is FNYEAQ. The V and J ends lost 3 bases and 6 bases, in that order; junction bases with no gene match: 8. CDR3 in amino acids: CASSFGTGGLDGYTF. The DNA of the CDR3 is TGTGCCAGCAGCTTCGGTACAGGGGGCCTGGATGGCTACACCTTC.

At least ten counts were recorded for this clonotype. The chain has TRBV7-8 and TRBJ2-2; the D gene is possibly TRBD2 (5 bases). Germline assignment: CDR1 SGHVS and CDR2 FQNEAQ. CDR3 length: 16 amino acids. V lost 0 bases and J 6 bases, leaving 14 bases between the germline ends. Here the CDR3 reads CASSLAGVGVAGELFF. In nucleotides, the CDR3 is TGTGCCAGCAGCTTAGCGGGAGTGGGAGTAGCCGGGGAGCTGTTTTTT.

J is TRBJ1-2 and V is TRBV6-5; 8 bases fit TRBD1. The CDR3 consists of 17 residues. With 6 bases clipped from V and 6 bases from J, the junction kept 18 bases outside the gene matches. The germline V gene encodes CDR1 MNHEY and CDR2 SVGAGI. CDR3 loop: CASSRILRTGISDGYTF. The CDR3 DNA sequence: TGTGCCAGCAGCCGGATCCTTCGGACAGGGATCTCCGATGGCTACACCTTC.

The sample holds many counts of this clonotype. The chain employs TRBV19 and TRBJ2-6; 7 nucleotides match TRBD2. CDR3 length: 18 residues. Germline V gene data show CDR1 as LNHDA and CDR2 as SQIVND (reference sequence). Trimming removed 5 bases from V and 1 base from J; junction bases left unmatched: 11. CDR3: CASSPAWTSSSGANVLTF. The DNA of the CDR3 is TGTGCCAGTAGTCCCGCCTGGACTAGTTCTTCTGGGGCCAACGTCCTGACTTTC.

This clonotype showed up many times. This chain uses TRBV7-2 with TRBJ1-5; D uncertain. Per germline, CDR1 SGHTA and CDR2 FQGNSA. The CDR3 covers 16 residues. Trimming took 6 bases from V and 7 from J, leaving 22 bases between them. The CDR3 sequence is CASSLNVAAARQPQHF. In DNA, the CDR3 is TGTGCCAGCAGTCTTAACGTTGCAGCGGCCAGGCAGCCCCAGCATTTT.

In its sample, this clonotype was seen a few times. The chain employs TRBV20-1 and TRBJ2-5; 7 bases align to TRBD2. Germline trimming cut 3 bases from V and 2 bases from J; bases unmatched to any gene: 3. Germline assignment: CDR1 DFQATT and CDR2 SNEGSKA (reference sequence). This CDR3 region has 13 residues. The CDR3, as DNA: TGCAGTGCTAGGGGGAGGGGTCAAGAGACCCAGTACTTC. Its translation: CSARGRGQETQYF.

This clonotype has at least ten counts. V and J are TRBV7-9 and TRBJ1-1, with 9 bases identical to TRBD1. V shed 5 bases and J 4 bases; nucleotides not matched to a gene: 8. The CDR3 is made up of 15 amino acids. The germline CDR1 and CDR2 sequences are SEHNR and FQNEAQ (reference sequence). The CDR3, as DNA: TGTGCCAGCAGCCCTCGGACAGGGGAGAGCACTGAAGCTTTCTTT. This codes for CASSPRTGESTEAFF.

This clonotype was observed a few times. The CDR3 is CSARDLAGGGSGANVLTF. The CDR3 bases are TGCAGTGCTAGAGATCTAGCGGGAGGGGGTTCTGGGGCCAACGTCCTGACTTTC. The chain is built from TRBV20-1 and TRBJ2-6, with 12 bases lining up with TRBD2. This CDR3 has 18 residues. Unmatched junction bases numbered 4, after V lost 0 bases and J lost 1 base. Per the germline V gene, CDR1 is DFQATT and CDR2 is SNEGSKA (reference sequence).

This clonotype was found a few times. The V call is TRBV27, the J call TRBJ1-4; no definite D call. The CDR3 loop spans 13 amino acids. CDR1 and CDR2 from the germline V gene are MNHEY and SMNVEV (reference sequence). V gave up 2 bases and J gave up 3 bases, with 4 bases separating them. The CDR3 sequence: CASSLQPNEKLFF. The CDR3, as DNA: TGTGCCAGCAGTTTACAGCCTAATGAAAAACTGTTTTTT.

This clonotype was detected only a few times. V usage is TRBV7-2 and J usage is TRBJ1-3, with D possibly TRBD1 on 6 matching bases. The CDR3 sequence is 15 residues long. CDR1 and CDR2 (germline): SGHTA, FQGNSA. Trimming shortened V by 3 bases and J by 4 bases, and 13 bases separated the two germline ends. The CDR3 protein is CASSFGGSEGNTIYF. DNA for the CDR3: TGTGCCAGCAGCTTCGGGGGCTCGGAGGGAAACACCATATATTTT.

This clonotype has at least ten counts. V is TRBV12-3 or TRBV12-4 and J is TRBJ1-1, with D unclear. The CDR3 runs to 15 residues. Trimming removed 6 bases from V and 1 base from J, with 15 bases in between. The CDR3 spells CASRSWTRGNTEAFF. As DNA, the CDR3 is TGTGCCAGCAGATCTTGGACTCGCGGGAACACTGAAGCTTTCTTT.

This clonotype turned up a few times. This chain connects TRBV6-6 to TRBJ2-1, with 8 bases aligning to TRBD2. V trimming: 8 bases; J trimming: 3 bases; junction bases outside the gene matches: 3. The germline V gene has CDR1 MNHNY and CDR2 SVGAGI (reference sequence). The CDR3 runs 13 residues. The DNA for the CDR3 is TGTGCCAGCGGGCGGGAGGACTACAATGAGCAGTTCTTC. Encoded protein: CASGREDYNEQFF.

Comments on this clonotype: The junction departs from the called germline gene at one end, perhaps through a read error. The chain is built from TRBV12-5 and TRBJ2-3, with a weak D call TRBD2 (6 bases). The germline CDR1 and CDR2 sequences are LGHNT and FRNRAP. The CDR3 loop spans 18 amino acids. The chain's CDR3 is CSSGLVAGTARKPDTQYF. DNA for the CDR3: TGTTCTAGTGGTTTGGTGGCGGGGACTGCGCGGAAACCAGATACGCAGTATTTT.

As for this clonotype: This may come from a read error, since a much larger clone is one base off. The CDR3 ends on some other residue instead of the conserved phenylalanine or tryptophan, so this is likely a read error. The chain recombines TRBV10-3 with TRBJ1-1; a possible D gene is TRBD1 (5 bases). V gave up 0 bases and J gave up 3 bases, with 11 bases separating them. CDR3 length: 15 residues. Germline CDR1 ENHRY, CDR2 SYGVKD. CDR3 in amino acids: CAISESPGVDTEAFS. The CDR3 bases are TGTGCCATCAGTGAGTCCCCGGGGGTCGACACTGAAGCTTTCTCT.

The J gene is TRBJ2-7, the V gene TRBV11-2, with D perhaps matching TRBD1 (5 bases). Per germline, CDR1 SGHAT and CDR2 FQNNGV. V gave up 3 bases and J gave up 3 bases, with 12 bases separating them. This CDR3 region has 14 residues. In DNA form, the CDR3 reads TGTGCCAGCAGCTTGAATCAGGGTGGCTACGAGCAGTACGTC. This translates into CASSLNQGGYEQYV.

This clonotype occurred a few times. This chain links TRBV30 with TRBJ2-2, with unresolved D. Germline V gene lookup returns CDR1 GTSNPN and CDR2 SVGIG (reference sequence). The CDR3 sequence is 11 residues long. The ends were cut back, 5 bases at V and 5 bases at J, with 6 bases in the middle. CDR3 region: CAWAITGELFF. The CDR3 DNA reads TGTGCCTGGGCGATTACCGGGGAGCTGTTTTTT.

This clonotype was seen many times. The V and J genes are TRBV5-4 and TRBJ2-1; TRBD2 matches 7 bases. From germline, CDR1 is SGHNT and CDR2 YYREEE (reference sequence). The CDR3 runs to 17 residues. V shed 3 bases, J shed 1 base, and the junction held 10 bases outside the gene matches. CDR3 coding DNA: TGTGCCAGCAGCTCCCCTTGGGGCGGGAGTTCCTACAATGAGCAGTTCTTC. Translation gives CASSSPWGGSSYNEQFF.

This clonotype was detected ten times or more. V is TRBV28 and J is TRBJ2-1; 8 bases are shared with TRBD2. The J segment lost 3 bases and the V segment lost 7 bases, leaving 5 bases of the junction unmatched. The CDR3 totals 14 residues. Germline CDR1 MDHEN, CDR2 SYDVKM. The CDR3 sequence is CASNLAGNYNEQFF. Written as DNA, the CDR3 is TGTGCCAGCAACCTAGCGGGTAACTACAATGAGCAGTTCTTC.

The rearrangement links TRBV6-2 or TRBV6-3 to TRBJ2-3; the D gene is possibly TRBD2 (6 bases). Trimming pared 11 bases from V and 0 bases from J, leaving 12 bases between. The CDR3 totals 13 residues. Germline CDR1 is MNHEY and CDR2 is SVGEGT. The chain's CDR3 is CASWRASTDTQYF. The CDR3, as DNA: TGTGCCTCCTGGAGGGCTAGCACAGATACGCAGTATTTT.